One and the same sample provided the 10 T cell receptor beta chains below, sequenced in a study of T cells in Graves' hyperthyroidism and ophthalmopathy. There were TCR beta CDR3 regions amplified from RNA transcripts. A set of HTBI primers served as the primers for a first-round RT-PCR of the TCR CDR3. TCRdb recomputed calls from the multiplex PCR reads with MiXCR, one row per CDR3 protein. The sample records 500,000 to 600,000 distinct CDR3 sequences, about a sixth being singletons. The sequenced material came from blood. These receptors all come from a woman between 18 and 29 years old with Graves' hyperthyroidism.

This clonotype has more than one count but fewer than ten. J is TRBJ2-2 and V is TRBV7-9; 7 bases are a match to TRBD2. CDR3 length: 17 residues. CDR1 and CDR2 from the germline V gene are SEHNR and FQNEAQ (reference sequence). Losses at the gene ends were 5 bases for V and 0 bases for J; bases not matched to a gene: 9. For the CDR3, the DNA is TGTGCCAGCAGCCACAACCAGCGGGAATCGAACACCGGGGAGCTGTTTTTT. Encoded protein: CASSHNQRESNTGELFF. The full variable domain, with the rest looked up from reference TRBV7-9 and TRBJ2-2, is DTGVSQNPRHKITKRGQNVTFRCDPISEHNRLYWYRQTLGQGPEFLTYFQNEAQLEKSRLLSDRFSAERPKGSFSTLEIQRTEQGDSAMYLCASSHNQRESNTGELFFGEGSRLTVL.

This clonotype was picked up many times. This chain connects TRBV12-3 or TRBV12-4 to TRBJ1-2; no definite D call. With 3 bases removed from V and 2 bases from J, the gap between germline ends came to 10 bases. This CDR3 is built from 14 residues. CDR3 coding DNA: TGTGCCAGCAGTTTTGGCAGCTCCAACTATGGCTACACCTTC. Translation gives CASSFGSSNYGYTF.

There are a few counts of this clonotype. The chain recombines TRBV19 with TRBJ2-2; maybe TRBD2 (6 bases). The length of the CDR3 is 14 residues. Trimming shortened V by 6 bases and J by 0 bases, and 8 bases separated the two germline ends. Germline V gives CDR1 LNHDA, CDR2 SQIVND (reference sequence). In DNA, the CDR3 is TGTGCCAGTAGGACTAGGTCGAACACCGGGGAGCTGTTTTTT. It encodes CASRTRSNTGELFF.

The table lists this clonotype with many counts. The gene calls are TRBV30 and TRBJ1-2, with a weak D call TRBD1 (6 bases). With 1 base removed from V and 12 bases from J, the gap between germline ends came to 12 bases. The CDR3 is 11 residues long. Per the germline V gene, CDR1 is GTSNPN and CDR2 is SVGIG (reference sequence). CDR3 amino acids: CAWSGEGVNTF. DNA for the CDR3: TGTGCCTGGAGTGGAGAGGGGGTGAACACCTTC.

J is TRBJ2-1 and V is TRBV20-1; 9 bases agree with TRBD2. CDR1 is DFQATT, CDR2 SNEGSKA, per germline (reference sequence). The CDR3 is 16 amino acids. J lost 0 bases, V lost 6 bases, and 9 bases had no gene match. This chain's CDR3 is CSARDRLAASYNEQFF. CDR3 in DNA: TGCAGTGCCCGCGATCGACTAGCGGCCTCCTACAATGAGCAGTTCTTC.

This clonotype was observed a handful of times. The chain combines TRBV19 with TRBJ1-2, with unresolved D. Germline V gene lookup returns CDR1 LNHDA and CDR2 SQIVND (reference sequence). Deletions cut 4 bases from V and 2 bases from J, with 14 bases between. This CDR3 has 15 amino acids. DNA for the CDR3: TGTGCCAGTAGTAGAACACCCCACTGGAACTATGGCTACACCTTC. Translated: CASSRTPHWNYGYTF.

In its sample, this clonotype was seen a few times. The genes are TRBV5-1 and TRBJ2-2; 14 nucleotides match TRBD2. V lost 4 bases, J lost 3 bases, and 5 bases stayed unmatched. The CDR3 sequence is 17 residues long. Germline CDR1 is SGHRS and CDR2 is YFSETQ. In DNA, the CDR3 is TGCGCCAGCAGCCGGGGACTAGCGGGAGCGGACACCGGGGAGCTGTTTTTT. Encoded protein: CASSRGLAGADTGELFF. The complete variable domain, with remaining parts taken from reference TRBV5-1 and TRBJ2-2, reads KAGVTQTPRYLIKTRGQQVTLSCSPISGHRSVSWYQQTPGQGLQFLFEYFSETQRNKGNFPGRFSGRQFSNSRSEMNVSTLELGDSALYLCASSRGLAGADTGELFFGEGSRLTVL.

This clonotype was counted many times. The chain couples TRBV18 to TRBJ2-1, with 10 bases matching TRBD2. Per the germline V gene, CDR1 is KGHSH and CDR2 is LQKENI. The J segment lost 1 base and the V segment lost 3 bases, leaving 6 bases of the junction unmatched. This CDR3 has 17 amino acids. The chain's CDR3 is CASSPASGRQSYNEQFF. The CDR3 bases are TGTGCCAGCTCACCCGCTAGCGGGAGACAGTCCTACAATGAGCAGTTCTTC.

This clonotype was seen repeatedly, ten times or more. This chain connects TRBV11-3 to TRBJ2-1; no clear D gene. Between the trimmed V and J ends, which lost 0 bases and 9 bases, there was a span of 3 bases. Germline CDR1 and CDR2: SGHNT and YENEEA. This CDR3 has 11 residues. The chain's CDR3 is CASSLDSEQFF. The CDR3 DNA is TGTGCCAGCAGCTTAGACAGTGAGCAGTTCTTC.

The chain carries TRBV5-6 and TRBJ2-7; weak D call: TRBD2 (6 bases). The CDR3 contains 14 residues. V was pared by 6 bases and J by 6 bases, with 19 bases between. CDR1 and CDR2 (germline): SGHDT, YYEEEE. CDR3 region: CASTRGRGDGEQYF. The CDR3 nucleotides are TGTGCCAGCACCCGTGGGCGGGGTGACGGCGAGCAGTACTTC.